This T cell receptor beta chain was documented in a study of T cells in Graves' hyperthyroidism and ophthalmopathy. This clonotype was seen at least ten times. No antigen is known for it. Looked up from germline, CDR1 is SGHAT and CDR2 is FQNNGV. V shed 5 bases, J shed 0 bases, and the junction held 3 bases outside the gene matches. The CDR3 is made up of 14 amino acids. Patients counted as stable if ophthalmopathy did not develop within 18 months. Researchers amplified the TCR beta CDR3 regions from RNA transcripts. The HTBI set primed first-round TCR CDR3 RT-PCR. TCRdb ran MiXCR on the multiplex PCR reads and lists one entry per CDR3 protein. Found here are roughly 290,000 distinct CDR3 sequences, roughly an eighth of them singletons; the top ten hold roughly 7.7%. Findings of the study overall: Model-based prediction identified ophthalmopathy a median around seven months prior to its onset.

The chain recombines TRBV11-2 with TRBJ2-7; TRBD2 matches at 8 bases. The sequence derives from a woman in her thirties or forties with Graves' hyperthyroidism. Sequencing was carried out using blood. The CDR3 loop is CASSRLANSYEQYF. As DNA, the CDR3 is TGTGCCAGCAGCCGACTAGCGAACTCCTACGAGCAGTACTTC.